The 18 T cell receptor beta chains presented below share a single source sample, sequenced in a study of cytomegalovirus exposure and HLA in healthy donors. PCR involved 60 Vbeta and 13 Jbeta primers. Sequencing used immunoSEQ multiplex PCR; TCRdb keeps in-frame clones, though not all of them. The repertoire has roughly 200,000 clones, over 65% of them found once; the top ten carry roughly 2.6%. Material for sequencing was PBMCs. The receptors come from an older woman in good health and CMV-seropositive.

The V gene is TRBV18, the J gene TRBJ1-2; D is perhaps TRBD1 (5 bases). Germline V gene lookup returns CDR1 KGHSH and CDR2 LQKENI. The ends were cut back, 3 bases at V and 13 bases at J, with 15 bases in the middle. The CDR3 length is 12 residues. As DNA, the CDR3 is TGTGCCAGCTCACCCGGGACTAGGGAAGGCACCTTC. Translated: CASSPGTREGTF.

The CDR3 coding sequence is TGTGCCAGCAGCCCCGGACAGGGTTATGAAAAACTGTTTTTT. Its protein product is CASSPGQGYEKLFF. The chain carries TRBV7-2 and TRBJ1-4, with 8 bases fitting TRBD1. Germline trimming cut 5 bases from V and 6 bases from J; bases unmatched to any gene: 5. Germline CDR1 SGHTA, CDR2 FQGNSA. CDR3 size: 14 residues.

Regarding this clone: At one of its ends the junction is not consistent with the germline gene, which may arise from a read error. This chain joins TRBV18 and TRBJ2-1; D possibly uses TRBD1 or TRBD2 (5 bases each). The V gene's germline CDR1 is KGHSH and CDR2 LQKENI. The CDR3 is 13 residues long. The CDR3 sequence: CASSPGSYNEQFF. The CDR3 DNA reads as TGTGCCAGTTCACCAGGGAGTTACAATGAGCAGTTCTTC.

Only one count was recorded for this clone. The genes are TRBV6-1 and TRBJ1-2; maybe TRBD1 (5 bases). The CDR3 is 15 amino acids. The V end lost 5 bases, the J end lost 2 bases, and 15 bases lay between the germline ends. Germline V lookup: CDR1 MNHNS, CDR2 SASEGT. CDR3: CASSLFRVENYGYTF. For the CDR3, the DNA is TGTGCCAGCAGTCTGTTCAGGGTGGAAAACTATGGCTACACCTTC.

The rearrangement links TRBV7-2 to TRBJ1-3; TRBD1 might be the D (5 bases). The CDR3 is made up of 14 amino acids. V was cut by 5 bases and J by 7 bases, with 15 bases left in between. Germline CDR1 is SGHTA and CDR2 is FQGNSA. The CDR3 DNA reads TGTGCCAGCAGCCGAACAGGCATAGGGAACACCATATATTTT. Its translation: CASSRTGIGNTIYF. The whole variable domain, filled in from reference TRBV7-2 and TRBJ1-3, reads GAGVSQSPSNKVTEKGKDVELRCDPISGHTALYWYRQSLGQGLEFLIYFQGNSAPDKSGLPSDRFSAERTGGSVSTLTIQRTQQEDSAVYLCASSRTGIGNTIYFGEGSWLTVV.

The chain links TRBV5-1 to TRBJ1-2, with D hard to call. The CDR3 is made up of 16 amino acids. Trimming shortened V by 4 bases and J by 0 bases, and 16 bases separated the two germline ends. Germline assignment: CDR1 SGHRS and CDR2 YFSETQ. In DNA form, the CDR3 reads TGCGCCAGCAGCCCAATTTTAGGTGGAGCTAACTATGGCTACACCTTC. It translates to CASSPILGGANYGYTF.

V gene TRBV6-4 combines with J gene TRBJ1-2, with D possibly being TRBD1 (5 bases). This CDR3 region has 15 residues. V lost 0 bases and J lost 3, with 11 bases in between. Germline CDR1 is MRHNA and CDR2 is SNTAGT. CDR3 amino acids: CASSDSGGGYYGYTF. DNA of the CDR3: TGTGCCAGCAGTGACTCCGGGGGAGGCTACTATGGCTACACCTTC.

There are a few counts of this clone. This chain uses TRBV11-2 with TRBJ2-3; weak D call: TRBD2 (6 bases). The ends were cut back, 3 bases at V and 1 base at J, with 8 bases in the middle. CDR1 and CDR2 from the germline V gene are SGHAT and FQNNGV. This CDR3 region has 14 residues. The CDR3 spells CASSFGGGTDTQYF. As DNA, the CDR3 is TGTGCCAGCAGCTTCGGGGGTGGCACAGATACGCAGTATTTT.

The chain employs TRBV9 and TRBJ1-5; the D gene is possibly TRBD1 (6 bases). Germline-derived CDR1 and CDR2 are SGDLS and YYNGEE. The CDR3 contains 15 residues. Trimming left V 4 bases short and J 0 bases short, with 11 bases between. The CDR3 DNA is TGTGCCAGCAGCTCTAGGGGGTCTAGCAATCAGCCCCAGCATTTT. Translated: CASSSRGSSNQPQHF.

This clone was seen only once. The chain joins TRBV30 to TRBJ2-1; the D is unclear. Germline CDR1 is GTSNPN and CDR2 is SVGIG (reference sequence). This CDR3 has 13 residues. Deletions cut 3 bases from V and 5 bases from J, with 11 bases between. The CDR3 sequence is CAWSASSDNEQFF. CDR3 sequence (DNA): TGTGCCTGGAGCGCCTCTAGTGACAATGAGCAGTTCTTC.

This clone was found once. V is TRBV19 and J is TRBJ2-7; 12 positions match TRBD2. The CDR3 extends over 15 amino acids. Looked up from germline, CDR1 is LNHDA and CDR2 is SQIVND (reference sequence). V shed 3 bases and J 3 bases; nucleotides not matched to a gene: 3. In DNA, the CDR3 is TGTGCCAGTAGTATGCTAGCGGGAGGGGTCTACGAGCAGTACTTC. Translated: CASSMLAGGVYEQYF.

This clone was seen only once. The genes are TRBV28 and TRBJ2-7; TRBD1 agrees at 10 bases. The J segment lost 6 bases and the V segment lost 7 bases, leaving 9 bases of the junction unmatched. There are 14 residues in the CDR3. CDR1 is MDHEN and CDR2 is SYDVKM in the germline V gene. DNA of the CDR3: TGTGCCAGCAAGCAGGGGACAGGGGTGGGCGAGCAGTACTTC. It codes for CASKQGTGVGEQYF.

The chain combines TRBV7-9 with TRBJ1-2; 11 bases map to TRBD1. Germline V gene lookup returns CDR1 SEHNR and CDR2 FQNEAQ (reference sequence). Losses at the gene ends were 5 bases for V and 5 bases for J; bases not matched to a gene: 10. The CDR3 length is 16 residues. The CDR3 protein is CASSPGQGAQGYGYTF. CDR3 nucleotides: TGTGCCAGCAGCCCCGGACAGGGGGCGCAAGGTTATGGCTACACCTTC.

V usage is TRBV30 and J usage is TRBJ1-1, with 7 bases that match TRBD1. The junction had 6 bases not matched to a gene; V was cut back by 0 bases and J by 11 bases. CDR1 and CDR2 from the germline V gene are GTSNPN and SVGIG (reference sequence). The CDR3 contains 12 residues. The CDR3: CAWSVQQGFAFF. CDR3 in DNA: TGTGCCTGGAGTGTTCAACAGGGGTTCGCTTTCTTT.

The rearrangement uses TRBV5-1 and TRBJ1-4; the match to TRBD1 covers 9 bases. Germline trimming cut 4 bases from V and 3 bases from J; bases unmatched to any gene: 4. The CDR3 extends over 15 amino acids. Germline-derived CDR1 and CDR2 are SGHRS and YFSETQ. CDR3 DNA: TGCGCCAGCAGCATACAGGGGGCCGCTAATGAAAAACTGTTTTTT. It translates to CASSIQGAANEKLFF.

This chain joins TRBV6-5 and TRBJ2-7, with D maybe TRBD2 (6 bases). Trimming took 5 bases from V and 6 from J, leaving 11 bases between them. In germline, CDR1 is MNHEY, CDR2 SVGAGI. This CDR3 is 12 amino acids long. The CDR3 nucleotides are TGTGCCAGCAGTACCGCGGGACGCGAGCAGTACTTC. It codes for CASSTAGREQYF.

V is TRBV10-3 and J is TRBJ2-2; 10 positions match TRBD1. This CDR3 spans 15 amino acids. Trimming at V came to 7 bases and at J to 6 bases, leaving 8 bases not matched to a gene. The germline V gene encodes CDR1 ENHRY and CDR2 SYGVKD. CDR3 coding DNA: TGTGCCATCAACCCGGGACAGGGGTTATCCGGGGAGCTGTTTTTT. Residues: CAINPGQGLSGELFF.

The rearrangement links TRBV7-8 to TRBJ2-7; D is unresolved. The CDR3 consists of 13 residues. Germline V CDR1 and CDR2: SGHVS, FQNEAQ. The V end lost 7 bases, the J end lost 2 bases, and 12 bases lay between the germline ends. The CDR3 DNA reads as TGTGCCAGCAACCAAAAGCCGGCCTACGAGCAGTACTTC. Translated, it gives CASNQKPAYEQYF. Variable domain in full (rest from reference TRBV7-8 and TRBJ2-7): GAGVSQSPRYKVAKRGQDVALRCDPISGHVSLFWYQQALGQGPEFLTYFQNEAQLDKSGLPSDRFFAERPEGSVSTLKIQRTQQEDSAVYLCASNQKPAYEQYFGPGTRLTVT.